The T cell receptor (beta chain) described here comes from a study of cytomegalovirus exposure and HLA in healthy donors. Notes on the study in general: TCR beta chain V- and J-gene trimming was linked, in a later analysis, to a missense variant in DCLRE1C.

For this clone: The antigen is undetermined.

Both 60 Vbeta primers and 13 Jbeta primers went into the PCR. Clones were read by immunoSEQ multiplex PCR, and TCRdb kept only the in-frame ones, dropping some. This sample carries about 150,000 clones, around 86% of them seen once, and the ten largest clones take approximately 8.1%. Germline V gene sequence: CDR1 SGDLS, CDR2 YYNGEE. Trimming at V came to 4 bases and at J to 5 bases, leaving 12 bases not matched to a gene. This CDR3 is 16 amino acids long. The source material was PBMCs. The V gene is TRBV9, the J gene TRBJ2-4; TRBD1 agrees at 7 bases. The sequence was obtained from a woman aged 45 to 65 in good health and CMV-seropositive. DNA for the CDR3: TGTGCCAGCAGCCCAAATCCACAGGGGTGGGAAAACATTCAGTACTTC. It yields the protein CASSPNPQGWENIQYF.